A single TCR beta chain is shown here with its context. This clone was seen just once. Its antigen is currently not known. It has no much larger one-base neighbor in the sample; base qualities were not kept. The data belong to a study of shared clonotypes between healthy human individuals (dated by TCRdb to 2020 to 2021). General notes on the study: A few men and a couple of women, aged 18 to 49 years, made up the cohort. For each donor, CD4 naive and CD4 memory were each run on three plates, CD8 naive on two plates, and CD8 memory on one plate. Blood TCR repertoires of roughly 5 healthy adults were deeply sequenced to estimate repertoire size and the extent of clonotype sharing between individuals. To increase sequencing depth and limit assay-specific biases, TCR repertoire library preparation and sequencing were carried out by different laboratories using diverse techniques. Per donor, leukapheresis produced somewhere between about 0.9 and 9.5 billion PBMCs. Beyond this particular receptor, the publication reports: Only blood was sampled, and tissue TCR repertoires likely differ from those in blood. Because the study included a small number of donors, the genetic and exposure-history diversity represented was limited. Compared with non-shared clonotypes, the clonotypes found in all four sorted-subset donors had higher generation probabilities. Incomplete sequencing was indicated by rarefaction of sorted-subset datasets, despite the large sequencing depth. Estimated clonotype richness was generally larger for naive than for memory subsets. Across a few donors, roughly 5.4% of naive CD4, approximately 3.5% of naive CD8, roughly 2.3% of memory CD4, and under 0.45% of memory CD8 clonotypes were shared. Pairwise subsampling led to the expectation that sequencing depth would affect the degree of clonotype sharing among donors.

Using the deep immunoSEQ assay, multiplex PCR amplified TCR CDR3 regions from genomic DNA. For each cell subset, the extracted genomic DNA was distributed evenly across all wells of several immunoSEQ 96-well plates, and each plate served as one replicate. Each replicate PCR for sorted subsets received about 200 ng genomic DNA, equal to roughly 33,000 T cell genomes. Purified libraries were measured with a Qubit 3.0 fluorometer, size-checked on a Bioanalyzer 2100, and measured again with the KAPA Library Quantification kit. Every immunoSEQ 96-well plate was sequenced on a dedicated single-read 150-cycle Illumina NextSeq 550 flow cell. The original pipeline was this. The immunoSEQ output contained only junctional sequences without quality scores, so filtering could not match that applied to full-length reads. Sequences were annotated with PyIR, a Python wrapper for IgBLAST v1.9, using IMGT germline references to assign V/J genes and CDR3. Reads were filtered out if the reads had weak V/J assignments (E-value above 1e-6), no CDR3, stop codons, out-of-frame junctions, or ambiguous translated residues. V3J clonotypes were defined as sequences sharing an identical inferred V gene, J gene, and CDR3 amino acid sequence. Percentage overlap between repertoires was computed as shared unique clonotypes divided by the size of the smaller repertoire. RTK rarefaction, the Chao1 estimator, and Recon v2.1 estimates of unobserved clonotypes were used to assess repertoire richness. For all TCRbeta clonotypes obtained by the gDNA method from several donors, generation probabilities were computed with OLGA. TCRdb retrieved this table from immuneACCESS and kept in-frame rearrangements only. Not all clones are present; in checked studies, unresolved V genes account for under half, and no reason is known for the remainder. That table supplies the V and J calls and clone size; D and trimming were determined from the DNA. For this sample there are approximately 530,000 clones; approximately 95% appear just once. The ten largest clones add up to 0.055% to 0.075% of the sample.

CDR1 and CDR2 are read off the germline V gene (reference sequence) as MNHNY and SVGAGI. The CDR3, from cysteine to phenylalanine, totals 15 residues. Only CDR3 DNA is held: 45 bases, read in frame from base 1. V is shortened by 0 bases, J by 5 bases, and the region joining them spans 11 bases. The donors were healthy, HIV-negative adults with no recently reported acute infections or vaccinations. All donors were Caucasian adults living in Nashville, Tennessee, USA. CD4+ T cells were enriched by magnetic negative selection; naive cells were then positively selected on CD45RA, and the negative fraction formed the memory subset. Blood was obtained by leukapheresis, after which PBMCs were separated by Ficoll-Histopaque density gradient centrifugation and cryopreserved in liquid nitrogen vapor phase. Analytical flow cytometry was used to check the purity and quantity of each magnetically sorted T cell population. Genomic DNA was isolated from each sorted fraction and quantified by UV absorbance on a Nanodrop 2000c.

Sequencing was performed on naive CD4+ T cells sorted from blood. Reading the label with the study, this specimen's cell subset or site is: CD45RA+ positively selected. The chain was built from TRBV6-6 and TRBJ2-1, with TRBD1 perhaps the D gene, on 5 matching bases. This TCR was sampled from a woman aged 25 to 39 in good health. The nucleotide sequence reads TGTGCCAGCAGTTACTCGAGTCAGGGAAACAATGAGCAGTTCTTC. The translation is CASSYSSQGNNEQFF.